This note documents a single T cell receptor beta chain sequence. CDR3 length equals 20 residues. V was shortened by 2 bases and J by 6 bases, with 29 bases between the two germline ends. The germline CDR1 and CDR2 sequences are KGHSH and LQKENI. This entry comes from a study of blood T cell repertoires in COVID-19. Study at large: Sources were T cells, B-cell-depleted T cells, or PBMCs; the material itself was cDNA or gDNA.

Sequencing was performed with immunoSEQ multiplex PCR; in TCRdb, only in-frame clones are kept and a portion is missing. The sample carries around 120,000 clones, over 70% recorded once. Source material: peripheral blood. This clonotype originated in a woman aged 70-85 years with acute or convalescent COVID-19. This chain links TRBV18 with TRBJ1-5; tentative D call: TRBD1 (5 bases). The CDR3 sequence: CASSPFGGTAVVGVSQPQHF. The CDR3 DNA reads TGTGCCAGCTCACCATTTGGAGGGACGGCCGTCGTCGGGGTAAGTCAGCCCCAGCATTTT.